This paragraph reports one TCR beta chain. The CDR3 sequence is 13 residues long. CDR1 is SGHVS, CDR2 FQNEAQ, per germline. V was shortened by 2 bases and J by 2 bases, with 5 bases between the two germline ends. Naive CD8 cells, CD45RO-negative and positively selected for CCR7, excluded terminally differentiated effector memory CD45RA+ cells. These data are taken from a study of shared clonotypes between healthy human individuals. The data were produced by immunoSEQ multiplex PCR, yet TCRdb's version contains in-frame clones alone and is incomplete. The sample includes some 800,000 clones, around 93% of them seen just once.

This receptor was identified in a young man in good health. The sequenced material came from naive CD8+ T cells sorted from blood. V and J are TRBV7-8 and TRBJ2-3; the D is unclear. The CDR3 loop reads CASSLLVTDTQYF. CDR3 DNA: TGTGCCAGCAGCTTACTAGTCACAGATACGCAGTATTTT. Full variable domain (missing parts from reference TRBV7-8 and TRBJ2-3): GAGVSQSPRYKVAKRGQDVALRCDPISGHVSLFWYQQALGQGPEFLTYFQNEAQLDKSGLPSDRFFAERPEGSVSTLKIQRTQQEDSAVYLCASSLLVTDTQYFGPGTRLTVL.